These T cell receptor beta chains were read from a single sample in a study of OX40 agonist ivuxolimab in advanced cancers. Measured with immunoSEQ multiplex PCR; TCRdb has only the in-frame clones, and not every one. The data show about 54,000 clones, around 89% seen once. Specimen: CD4+ or CD8+ T cells sorted from blood, collected in a trial of the OX40 agonist ivuxolimab. The receptors shown here come from an adult with an advanced solid tumor such as melanoma, head and neck, liver or kidney cancer. CDR3s include the opening cysteine and the closing phenylalanine or tryptophan. Fields, in order: clone size, J gene, V gene, D gene, CDR3 protein, CDR3 DNA. The D gene is left open where the match is weak. Only some rows state a clone size, as once, few, many or a class for expanded clones.

-	TRBJ1-5	TRBV19	-	CASSTTPPGASYSNQPQHF	TGTGCCAGTAGTACCACCCCCCCAGGAGCCAGCTATAGCAATCAGCCCCAGCATTTT
-	TRBJ2-5	TRBV7-9	TRBD1	CASSSDRGVETQYF	TGTGCCAGCAGCTCAGACAGGGGCGTCGAGACCCAGTACTTC
-	TRBJ1-2	TRBV19	-	CASADRNYGYTF	TGTGCCAGCGCTGACAGGAACTATGGCTACACCTTC
-	TRBJ1-2	TRBV28	-	CASSLSPQRYGYTF	TGTGCCAGCAGTTTATCACCTCAACGGTATGGCTACACCTTC
few	TRBJ1-3	TRBV2	-	CASSLQRANSGNTIYF	TGTGCCAGCAGCTTACAGAGAGCCAACTCTGGAAACACCATATATTTT
-	TRBJ1-5	TRBV28	-	CASSFGFGASNQPQHF	TGTGCCAGCAGTTTCGGCTTTGGGGCGAGCAATCAGCCCCAGCATTTT
-	TRBJ2-3	TRBV7-2	TRBD2	CASSPGGPDTQYF	TGTGCCAGCAGCCCGGGGGGGCCAGATACGCAGTATTTT
-	TRBJ2-5	TRBV5-4	TRBD2	CASSLGGRAGETQYF	TGTGCCAGCAGCTTGGGCGGGAGGGCCGGTGAGACCCAGTACTTC
-	TRBJ1-6	TRBV5-1	-	CASSLRQGSYNSPLHF	TGCGCCAGCAGCTTGAGGCAGGGCTCCTATAATTCACCCCTCCACTTT
-	TRBJ1-5	TRBV19	TRBD1	CASSPRQGASNQPQHF	TGTGCCAGTAGTCCAAGACAGGGGGCGAGCAATCAGCCCCAGCATTTT
-	TRBJ2-5	TRBV18	TRBD2	CASSPEREGRETQYF	TGTGCCAGCTCACCTGAGCGGGAGGGCCGAGAGACCCAGTACTTC
-	TRBJ2-1	TRBV11-1	-	CASSPDSYNEQFF	TGTGCCAGCAGCCCCGACAGCTACAATGAGCAGTTCTTC
-	TRBJ2-7	TRBV18	-	CASSPFETREQYF	TGTGCCAGCTCACCATTCGAGACGCGCGAGCAGTACTTC
-	TRBJ2-1	TRBV6-4	-	CASSKGGSYNEQFF	TGTGCCAGTTCGAAGGGGGGGTCCTACAATGAGCAGTTCTTC
once	TRBJ2-1	TRBV7-7	TRBD2	CASSLGTSGYNEQFF	TGTGCTAGCAGCTTGGGGACTAGTGGCTACAATGAGCAGTTCTTC
-	TRBJ2-5	TRBV14	-	CASSQNGGETQYF	TGTGCCAGCAGCCAAAATGGGGGGGAGACCCAGTACTTC
-	TRBJ2-7	TRBV7-2	TRBD2	CASSTAGRRYEQYF	TGTGCCAGCAGCACAGCGGGACGGCGCTACGAGCAGTACTTC
-	TRBJ1-5	TRBV5-6	TRBD1	CASSFGTVGQPQHF	TGTGCCAGCAGCTTCGGGACAGTTGGTCAGCCCCAGCATTTT
once	TRBJ1-1	TRBV11-1	-	CASSATYGVDTEAFF	TGTGCCAGCAGCGCCACGTACGGGGTGGACACTGAAGCTTTCTTT
-	TRBJ2-1	TRBV27	-	CASTLRNRYNEQFF	TGTGCCAGCACCCTTCGGAACAGATACAATGAGCAGTTCTTC
-	TRBJ2-3	TRBV5-1	-	CASSLGGPTDTQYF	TGCGCCAGCAGCTTGGGGGGGCCCACAGATACGCAGTATTTT
-	TRBJ2-7	TRBV10-2	-	CASSPPDVAYEQYF	TGCGCCAGCAGTCCCCCGGACGTAGCCTACGAGCAGTACTTC
-	TRBJ2-7	TRBV5-1	-	CASSPSSGRNEQYF	TGCGCCAGCAGCCCTTCATCGGGGCGGAACGAGCAGTACTTC
-	TRBJ2-1	TRBV11-3	-	CASSLDQGMNEQFF	TGTGCCAGCAGCTTAGATCAAGGGATGAATGAGCAGTTCTTC
-	TRBJ1-3	TRBV2	-	CASSEEGQPGNTIYF	TGTGCCAGCAGTGAAGAGGGTCAACCCGGAAACACCATATATTTT
few	TRBJ1-5	TRBV2	-	CASRLNYQPQHF	TGTGCCAGCAGGCTCAATTATCAGCCCCAGCATTTT
-	TRBJ2-7	TRBV10-1	TRBD1	CASSENRGHEQYF	TGCGCCAGCAGTGAAAACAGGGGGCACGAGCAGTACTTC
-	TRBJ1-5	TRBV7-2	TRBD1	CASSLGSGTGRPQHF	TGTGCCAGCAGCTTAGGCTCCGGGACAGGGAGGCCCCAGCATTTT
-	TRBJ2-7	TRBV10-3	-	CATRRFSSYEQYF	TGTGCCACCAGGAGATTCAGCTCCTACGAGCAGTACTTC
-	TRBJ1-5	TRBV19	TRBD1	CASSTSGGRNQPQHF	TGTGCCAGTAGTACTTCAGGGGGAAGAAATCAGCCCCAGCATTTT
once	TRBJ2-1	TRBV10-3	-	CAIKITSGGGYNEQFF	TGTGCCATCAAGATCACGAGCGGAGGGGGATACAATGAGCAGTTCTTC
-	TRBJ1-2	TRBV10-3	TRBD1	CAISDPDRGHGYTF	TGTGCCATCAGTGACCCCGACAGGGGGCACGGCTACACCTTC
-	TRBJ2-7	TRBV19	TRBD1	CASSRPDRDEQYF	TGTGCCAGTAGCCGACCTGACAGGGACGAGCAGTACTTC
-	TRBJ2-7	TRBV5-1	-	CASSGASASYEQYF	TGCGCCAGCAGCGGGGCTAGCGCGTCCTACGAGCAGTACTTC
-	TRBJ1-1	TRBV14	-	CASSQGVAQGEAFF	TGTGCCAGCAGCCAGGGGGTGGCACAGGGTGAAGCTTTCTTT
-	TRBJ2-7	TRBV19	TRBD2	CASRPSGIYEQYF	TGTGCCAGTAGGCCCAGCGGGATCTACGAGCAGTACTTC
once	TRBJ2-3	TRBV5-1	TRBD2	CASSQGLASGDTQYF	TGCGCCAGCAGCCAAGGACTAGCGTCAGGGGATACGCAGTATTTT
-	TRBJ1-2	TRBV28	-	CASSLWGDYGYTF	TGTGCCAGCAGTTTATGGGGAGACTATGGCTACACCTTC
-	TRBJ1-2	TRBV19	TRBD1	CASTPWTGNGDYGYTF	TGTGCCAGTACCCCTTGGACAGGGAATGGAGACTATGGCTACACCTTC
-	TRBJ1-5	TRBV10-3	-	CAISEGGGNQPQHF	TGTGCCATCAGTGAGGGGGGAGGGAATCAGCCCCAGCATTTT
-	TRBJ2-5	TRBV5-6	-	CASSFPADKTQYF	TGTGCCAGCAGCTTCCCGGCAGACAAGACCCAGTACTTC
-	TRBJ2-7	TRBV5-1	-	CASSLAGASSYEQYF	TGCGCCAGCAGCTTGGCGGGGGCCAGCTCCTACGAGCAGTACTTC
-	TRBJ2-2	TRBV27	-	CASSFTRNTGELFF	TGTGCCAGCAGTTTTACACGAAACACCGGGGAGCTGTTTTTT
-	TRBJ1-2	TRBV27	TRBD1	CASSPRDRGALGYTF	TGTGCCAGCAGTCCCCGGGACAGGGGGGCGCTAGGCTACACCTTC
-	TRBJ2-7	TRBV5-1	-	CASSLATDPSDEQYF	TGCGCCAGCAGCTTGGCGACAGATCCCTCGGACGAGCAGTACTTC
few	TRBJ1-2	TRBV5-1	-	CASSFEAANYGYTF	TGCGCCAGCAGCTTCGAGGCGGCTAACTATGGCTACACCTTC
-	TRBJ1-5	TRBV19	TRBD1	CASSPRDRVYQPQHF	TGTGCCAGTAGTCCCCGGGACAGGGTTTATCAGCCCCAGCATTTT
-	TRBJ1-5	TRBV27	-	CASSSSPGGSNQPQHF	TGTGCCAGCAGTTCCTCTCCGGGAGGAAGCAATCAGCCCCAGCATTTT
-	TRBJ1-2	TRBV30	-	CACSRGPDYGYTF	TGTGCCTGTAGTAGGGGACCCGACTATGGCTACACCTTC
few	TRBJ2-7	TRBV6-4	-	CASRGHEQYF	TGTGCCAGCAGGGGCCACGAGCAGTACTTC
-	TRBJ1-1	TRBV7-6	-	CASSSGGITEAFF	TGTGCCAGCAGCTCGGGCGGCATCACTGAAGCTTTCTTT
-	TRBJ2-1	TRBV28	-	CASNFRRGNEQFF	TGTGCCAGCAATTTCCGCAGGGGCAATGAGCAGTTCTTC
-	TRBJ2-3	TRBV7-8	TRBD1	CASSFETGWGNTQYF	TGTGCCAGCAGCTTCGAGACAGGGTGGGGGAATACGCAGTATTTT
-	TRBJ1-2	TRBV5-1	TRBD1	CASSLDEQGAAYGYTF	TGCGCCAGCAGCTTGGACGAACAGGGGGCGGCCTATGGCTACACCTTC